The present entry profiles one T cell receptor beta chain with its context. Its target is not known. The CDR3 contains 12 residues. Per germline, CDR1 SGHTA and CDR2 FQGNSA. The ends were cut back, 5 bases at V and 11 bases at J, with 13 bases in the middle. This sample is drawn from a study of blood T cells in healthy people across ages. Findings of the study overall: Age showed a roughly linear inverse relationship with TCR beta diversity per million T cells.

Together with a sample-barcoded 5' primer, a J-beta primer mix was included in a second PCR lasting about 6 to 12 cycles. From the 5' RACE reads, TCRdb called clonotypes with MiXCR, one entry per CDR3 protein. This sample has approximately 1.5 million distinct CDR3 sequences; approximately 42% occur once, and the top ten carry just over 4%. The V call is TRBV7-2, the J call TRBJ2-1; D is ambiguous. The sequence was collected from a woman aged 18-29 years in good health. The sequencing input was blood. The CDR3: CASSSRLNQQFF. The CDR3 DNA sequence: TGTGCCAGCAGCAGCAGGTTGAATCAGCAGTTCTTC. The full variable domain, completed using reference TRBV7-2 and TRBJ2-1, is GAGVSQSPSNKVTEKGKDVELRCDPISGHTALYWYRQSLGQGLEFLIYFQGNSAPDKSGLPSDRFSAERTGGSVSTLTIQRTQQEDSAVYLCASSSRLNQQFFGPGTRLTVL.